This is a list of T cell receptor beta chains from one sample in a study of blood T cell repertoires in COVID-19. Only in-frame clones appear in the TCRdb table, and some are missing; sequencing was by immunoSEQ multiplex PCR. The sample carries 200,000 to 250,000 clones, 80% to 85% recorded once. The sequenced sample consisted of PBMCs or T cells enriched from blood (not recorded which). These receptors all stem from a woman in her 40s who had recovered from COVID-19. The CDR3 runs from the conserved cysteine through the conserved F or W. A D gene is named only where the DNA matches it firmly. Where a row states a size, it is once, few, many or the class of an expanded clone; other rows omit it.

D gene,J gene,V gene,clone size,CDR3 protein,CDR3 DNA
-,TRBJ1-1,TRBV5-4,few,CASSPTRGTEAFF,TGTGCCAGCAGCCCAACACGGGGGACTGAAGCTTTCTTT
TRBD2,TRBJ2-1,TRBV5-1,-,CASSTGTSGRGYNEQFF,TGCGCCAGCAGCACGGGGACTAGCGGGAGGGGGTACAATGAGCAGTTCTTC
TRBD2,TRBJ2-1,TRBV24-1,-,CATRDAGAGNEQFF,TGTGCCACCCGGGACGCGGGAGCAGGCAATGAGCAGTTCTTC
-,TRBJ2-3,TRBV7-2,-,CASSQGGTQYF,TGTGCCAGCAGCCAGGGCGGTACGCAGTATTTT
TRBD2,TRBJ2-1,TRBV4-1,few,CASSPLGLAGGGGNEQFF,TGCGCCAGCAGCCCTTTAGGACTAGCGGGAGGAGGGGGAAATGAGCAGTTCTTC
TRBD2,TRBJ2-5,TRBV28,-,CASRGASGSGETQYF,TGTGCCAGCAGAGGAGCTAGCGGGAGCGGGGAGACCCAGTACTTC
-,TRBJ1-1,TRBV11-2,-,CASSLGAGVVEAFF,TGTGCCAGCAGCTTAGGGGCAGGGGTGGTTGAAGCTTTCTTT
-,TRBJ2-1,TRBV7-9,once,CASSPYPLRQTNEQFF,TGTGCCAGCAGCCCTTATCCCTTACGACAGACCAATGAGCAGTTCTTC
-,TRBJ1-1,TRBV3-1/TRBV3-2,-,CASSVSPRQVNTEAFF,TGTGCCAGCAGCGTATCTCCACGACAGGTGAACACTGAAGCTTTCTTT
TRBD2,TRBJ2-1,TRBV11-2,few,CASSQQTSGRRPSPVEQFF,TGTGCCAGCAGCCAGCAAACTAGCGGGAGGCGGCCTAGCCCAGTTGAGCAGTTCTTC
-,TRBJ2-3,TRBV5-1,-,CASSFSGDGADTQYF,TGCGCCAGCAGCTTCTCGGGAGATGGCGCAGATACGCAGTATTTT
-,TRBJ2-1,TRBV3-1/TRBV3-2,-,CASSQLNNEQFF,TGTGCCAGCAGCCAACTTAACAATGAGCAGTTCTTC
-,TRBJ1-4,TRBV7-6,-,CASSSGLPNEKLFF,TGTGCCAGCAGCTCAGGGCTGCCTAATGAAAAACTGTTTTTT
TRBD1,TRBJ1-2,TRBV5-6,-,CASSWGTGTYGYTF,TGTGCCAGCAGCTGGGGGACAGGGACCTATGGCTACACCTTC
TRBD2,TRBJ2-5,TRBV7-2,once,CASSLVGAGDETQYF,TGTGCCAGCAGCTTAGTTGGGGCGGGGGACGAGACCCAGTACTTC
TRBD2,TRBJ2-7,TRBV4-1,-,CASSQVAGGREQYF,TGCGCCAGCAGCCAAGTAGCGGGAGGGCGTGAGCAGTACTTC
TRBD1,TRBJ1-1,TRBV5-1,-,CASSLAGDRGDTEAFF,TGCGCCAGCAGCTTGGCTGGGGACAGGGGGGACACTGAAGCTTTCTTT
-,TRBJ2-5,TRBV7-2,-,CASRPQLTVGETQYF,TGTGCCAGCAGACCACAACTGACAGTGGGAGAGACCCAGTACTTC
TRBD2,TRBJ2-1,TRBV7-9,-,CASSFPGLRYNEQFF,TGTGCCAGCAGCTTTCCGGGACTACGGTACAATGAGCAGTTCTTC
-,TRBJ1-1,TRBV7-9,-,CASSFPPGGVGTEAFF,TGTGCCAGCAGCTTCCCCCCGGGGGGGGTGGGCACTGAAGCTTTCTTT
-,TRBJ2-1,TRBV2,-,CASSPRVEQFF,TGTGCCAGCAGTCCCAGGGTTGAGCAGTTCTTC
-,TRBJ1-1,TRBV7-3,-,CASSFSVNTEAFF,TGTGCCAGCAGCTTTTCAGTGAACACTGAAGCTTTCTTT
-,TRBJ1-2,TRBV11-2,-,CASSLGVGVNYGYTF,TGTGCCAGCAGCTTAGGCGTAGGAGTTAACTATGGCTACACCTTC
TRBD1,TRBJ1-6,TRBV15,-,CATSTTVRTGDNSPLHF,TGTGCCACCAGCACAACTGTTCGGACAGGGGATAATTCACCCCTCCACTTT
-,TRBJ2-2,TRBV3-1/TRBV3-2,-,CASSTRLVGSVGELFF,TGTGCCAGCAGCACACGACTAGTGGGGTCGGTCGGGGAGCTGTTTTTT
TRBD1,TRBJ2-3,TRBV5-1,-,CASSPGQGRNTQYF,TGCGCCAGCAGCCCGGGACAGGGAAGAAATACGCAGTATTTT
TRBD1,TRBJ1-2,TRBV30,-,CAWSAGTGYGYTF,TGTGCCTGGAGTGCCGGGACAGGGTATGGCTACACCTTC
-,TRBJ2-6,TRBV11-2,-,CASSLPVGGGSGANVLTF,TGTGCCAGCAGCCTCCCAGTGGGGGGAGGCTCTGGGGCCAACGTCCTGACTTTC
-,TRBJ2-6,TRBV12-1,-,CASSAQGSPWTGANVLTF,TGTGCCAGCAGCGCACAGGGTTCCCCTTGGACCGGGGCCAACGTCCTGACTTTC
TRBD2,TRBJ2-1,TRBV10-3,-,CAISSFSGSSYNEQFF,TGTGCCATCAGCTCATTTAGCGGGAGCTCCTACAATGAGCAGTTCTTC
-,TRBJ2-5,TRBV9,once,CASSVDLARGVETQYF,TGTGCCAGCAGCGTAGACCTAGCGAGAGGGGTAGAGACCCAGTACTTC
TRBD1,TRBJ1-4,TRBV19,few,CASSTEKGQIDEKLFF,TGTGCCAGTAGTACCGAGAAGGGACAGATAGATGAAAAACTGTTTTTT
-,TRBJ2-6,TRBV3-1/TRBV3-2,-,CASSQGSNVLTF,TGTGCCAGCAGCCAAGGTAGCAACGTCCTGACTTTC
-,TRBJ2-1,TRBV11-2,-,CASSYRADSSYNEQFF,TGTGCCAGCAGCTACCGAGCGGACAGCTCCTACAATGAGCAGTTCTTC
TRBD1,TRBJ1-3,TRBV28,-,CASSLSYTDRGTGNTIYF,TGTGCCAGCAGTTTATCATATACGGACAGGGGAACGGGAAACACCATATATTTT
-,TRBJ1-1,TRBV6-1,few,CASSEARQNTEAFF,TGTGCCAGCAGTGAAGCCAGACAGAACACTGAAGCTTTCTTT
TRBD1,TRBJ2-5,TRBV7-9,-,CASSSGRTGGTQYF,TGTGCCAGCAGCTCGGGCCGGACAGGGGGGACCCAGTACTTC
TRBD2,TRBJ2-3,TRBV7-2,-,CASSLAPAGGLGDTQYF,TGTGCCAGCAGCTTAGCGCCGGCGGGAGGGCTCGGAGATACGCAGTATTTT
TRBD1,TRBJ1-5,TRBV12-3/TRBV12-4,-,CASSPDRDQPQHF,TGTGCCAGCAGCCCTGACAGGGATCAGCCCCAGCATTTT
-,TRBJ1-1,TRBV7-2,-,CASSLGELLNTEAFF,TGTGCCAGCAGCTTAGGGGAGCTGTTGAACACTGAAGCTTTCTTT
TRBD1,TRBJ2-7,TRBV27,once,CASSLGTGGQYEQYF,TGTGCCAGCAGTTTGGGGACAGGGGGCCAGTACGAGCAGTACTTC
-,TRBJ1-1,TRBV6-2/TRBV6-3,once,CASSYTTPNTEAFF,TGTGCCAGCAGTTACACGACACCGAACACTGAAGCTTTCTTT
TRBD2,TRBJ2-5,TRBV6-1,-,CASSEALAGAETQYF,TGTGCCAGCAGTGAAGCCCTAGCGGGAGCGGAGACCCAGTACTTC
-,TRBJ1-1,TRBV5-1,-,CASSLAMRQKEAFF,TGCGCCAGCAGCTTGGCCATGAGGCAGAAAGAAGCTTTCTTT
-,TRBJ1-5,TRBV3-1/TRBV3-2,-,CASSQAVHQPQHF,TGTGCCAGCAGCCAGGCCGTACACCAGCCCCAGCATTTT
TRBD2,TRBJ2-1,TRBV7-2,-,CASSLDWLAGADEQFF,TGTGCCAGCAGCTTAGATTGGCTAGCGGGAGCAGATGAGCAGTTCTTC
TRBD1,TRBJ2-3,TRBV28,few,CASSEGASTDTQYF,TGTGCCAGCAGCGAGGGGGCTAGCACAGATACGCAGTATTTT
TRBD1,TRBJ1-5,TRBV5-1,-,CASSPGQGNQPQHF,TGCGCCAGCAGCCCGGGACAGGGGAATCAGCCCCAGCATTTT
TRBD2,TRBJ2-1,TRBV20-1,once,CSARTSGNVFF,TGCAGTGCTAGGACTAGCGGGAACGTGTTCTTC
-,TRBJ1-1,TRBV13,-,CASSLLQEGTEAFF,TGTGCCAGCAGCTTATTACAGGAAGGCACTGAAGCTTTCTTT
TRBD1,TRBJ1-1,TRBV27,-,CASSLPGGGTEAFF,TGTGCCAGCAGTTTACCAGGGGGAGGTACTGAAGCTTTCTTT
TRBD1,TRBJ1-1,TRBV7-2,-,CASSLAPGQTIEAFF,TGTGCCAGCAGCTTAGCCCCGGGACAGACAATTGAAGCTTTCTTT
TRBD2,TRBJ2-1,TRBV7-9,-,CASTNFIGLAGSEQFF,TGTGCCAGCACCAATTTCATCGGGCTAGCGGGAAGTGAGCAGTTCTTC
TRBD2,TRBJ2-5,TRBV29-1,-,CSVEEASGETQYF,TGCAGCGTTGAAGAGGCTAGCGGAGAGACCCAGTACTTC
-,TRBJ2-5,TRBV6-5,-,CASSYGTHKETQYF,TGTGCCAGCAGTTACGGGACTCACAAAGAGACCCAGTACTTC
-,TRBJ1-1,TRBV14,-,CASSQFIRTEAFF,TGTGCCAGCAGCCAATTTATTCGTACTGAAGCTTTCTTT